This record concerns one T cell receptor beta chain sequence. This record belongs to a study of T cell changes during pregnancy in multiple sclerosis. This CDR3 has 14 residues. Germline V CDR1 and CDR2: LNHNV, YYDKDF (reference sequence). The junction had 8 bases not matched to a gene; V was cut back by 8 bases and J by 3 bases. Sequencing was performed with immunoSEQ multiplex PCR; in TCRdb, only in-frame clones are kept and a portion is missing. The table shows over 55,000 clones, with almost 95% occurring only once. The sample in question was CD8+ T cells from peripheral blood mononuclear cells, obtained in the third trimester of pregnancy. This receptor was taken from a female donor in good health, enrolled as a control in a pregnancy study. This chain links TRBV15 with TRBJ2-7; 9 bases fit TRBD2. DNA for the CDR3: TGTGCCACCGGTCTTGAGCGGGGGGTCTACGAGCAGTACTTC. Protein product: CATGLERGVYEQYF. The full variable domain, in which reference TRBV15 and TRBJ2-7 provide the parts outside the CDR3, is DAMVIQNPRYQVTQFGKPVTLSCSQTLNHNVMYWYQQKSSQAPKLLFHYYDKDFNNEADTPDNFQSRRPNTSFCFLDIRSPGLGDTAMYLCATGLERGVYEQYFGPGTRLTVT.